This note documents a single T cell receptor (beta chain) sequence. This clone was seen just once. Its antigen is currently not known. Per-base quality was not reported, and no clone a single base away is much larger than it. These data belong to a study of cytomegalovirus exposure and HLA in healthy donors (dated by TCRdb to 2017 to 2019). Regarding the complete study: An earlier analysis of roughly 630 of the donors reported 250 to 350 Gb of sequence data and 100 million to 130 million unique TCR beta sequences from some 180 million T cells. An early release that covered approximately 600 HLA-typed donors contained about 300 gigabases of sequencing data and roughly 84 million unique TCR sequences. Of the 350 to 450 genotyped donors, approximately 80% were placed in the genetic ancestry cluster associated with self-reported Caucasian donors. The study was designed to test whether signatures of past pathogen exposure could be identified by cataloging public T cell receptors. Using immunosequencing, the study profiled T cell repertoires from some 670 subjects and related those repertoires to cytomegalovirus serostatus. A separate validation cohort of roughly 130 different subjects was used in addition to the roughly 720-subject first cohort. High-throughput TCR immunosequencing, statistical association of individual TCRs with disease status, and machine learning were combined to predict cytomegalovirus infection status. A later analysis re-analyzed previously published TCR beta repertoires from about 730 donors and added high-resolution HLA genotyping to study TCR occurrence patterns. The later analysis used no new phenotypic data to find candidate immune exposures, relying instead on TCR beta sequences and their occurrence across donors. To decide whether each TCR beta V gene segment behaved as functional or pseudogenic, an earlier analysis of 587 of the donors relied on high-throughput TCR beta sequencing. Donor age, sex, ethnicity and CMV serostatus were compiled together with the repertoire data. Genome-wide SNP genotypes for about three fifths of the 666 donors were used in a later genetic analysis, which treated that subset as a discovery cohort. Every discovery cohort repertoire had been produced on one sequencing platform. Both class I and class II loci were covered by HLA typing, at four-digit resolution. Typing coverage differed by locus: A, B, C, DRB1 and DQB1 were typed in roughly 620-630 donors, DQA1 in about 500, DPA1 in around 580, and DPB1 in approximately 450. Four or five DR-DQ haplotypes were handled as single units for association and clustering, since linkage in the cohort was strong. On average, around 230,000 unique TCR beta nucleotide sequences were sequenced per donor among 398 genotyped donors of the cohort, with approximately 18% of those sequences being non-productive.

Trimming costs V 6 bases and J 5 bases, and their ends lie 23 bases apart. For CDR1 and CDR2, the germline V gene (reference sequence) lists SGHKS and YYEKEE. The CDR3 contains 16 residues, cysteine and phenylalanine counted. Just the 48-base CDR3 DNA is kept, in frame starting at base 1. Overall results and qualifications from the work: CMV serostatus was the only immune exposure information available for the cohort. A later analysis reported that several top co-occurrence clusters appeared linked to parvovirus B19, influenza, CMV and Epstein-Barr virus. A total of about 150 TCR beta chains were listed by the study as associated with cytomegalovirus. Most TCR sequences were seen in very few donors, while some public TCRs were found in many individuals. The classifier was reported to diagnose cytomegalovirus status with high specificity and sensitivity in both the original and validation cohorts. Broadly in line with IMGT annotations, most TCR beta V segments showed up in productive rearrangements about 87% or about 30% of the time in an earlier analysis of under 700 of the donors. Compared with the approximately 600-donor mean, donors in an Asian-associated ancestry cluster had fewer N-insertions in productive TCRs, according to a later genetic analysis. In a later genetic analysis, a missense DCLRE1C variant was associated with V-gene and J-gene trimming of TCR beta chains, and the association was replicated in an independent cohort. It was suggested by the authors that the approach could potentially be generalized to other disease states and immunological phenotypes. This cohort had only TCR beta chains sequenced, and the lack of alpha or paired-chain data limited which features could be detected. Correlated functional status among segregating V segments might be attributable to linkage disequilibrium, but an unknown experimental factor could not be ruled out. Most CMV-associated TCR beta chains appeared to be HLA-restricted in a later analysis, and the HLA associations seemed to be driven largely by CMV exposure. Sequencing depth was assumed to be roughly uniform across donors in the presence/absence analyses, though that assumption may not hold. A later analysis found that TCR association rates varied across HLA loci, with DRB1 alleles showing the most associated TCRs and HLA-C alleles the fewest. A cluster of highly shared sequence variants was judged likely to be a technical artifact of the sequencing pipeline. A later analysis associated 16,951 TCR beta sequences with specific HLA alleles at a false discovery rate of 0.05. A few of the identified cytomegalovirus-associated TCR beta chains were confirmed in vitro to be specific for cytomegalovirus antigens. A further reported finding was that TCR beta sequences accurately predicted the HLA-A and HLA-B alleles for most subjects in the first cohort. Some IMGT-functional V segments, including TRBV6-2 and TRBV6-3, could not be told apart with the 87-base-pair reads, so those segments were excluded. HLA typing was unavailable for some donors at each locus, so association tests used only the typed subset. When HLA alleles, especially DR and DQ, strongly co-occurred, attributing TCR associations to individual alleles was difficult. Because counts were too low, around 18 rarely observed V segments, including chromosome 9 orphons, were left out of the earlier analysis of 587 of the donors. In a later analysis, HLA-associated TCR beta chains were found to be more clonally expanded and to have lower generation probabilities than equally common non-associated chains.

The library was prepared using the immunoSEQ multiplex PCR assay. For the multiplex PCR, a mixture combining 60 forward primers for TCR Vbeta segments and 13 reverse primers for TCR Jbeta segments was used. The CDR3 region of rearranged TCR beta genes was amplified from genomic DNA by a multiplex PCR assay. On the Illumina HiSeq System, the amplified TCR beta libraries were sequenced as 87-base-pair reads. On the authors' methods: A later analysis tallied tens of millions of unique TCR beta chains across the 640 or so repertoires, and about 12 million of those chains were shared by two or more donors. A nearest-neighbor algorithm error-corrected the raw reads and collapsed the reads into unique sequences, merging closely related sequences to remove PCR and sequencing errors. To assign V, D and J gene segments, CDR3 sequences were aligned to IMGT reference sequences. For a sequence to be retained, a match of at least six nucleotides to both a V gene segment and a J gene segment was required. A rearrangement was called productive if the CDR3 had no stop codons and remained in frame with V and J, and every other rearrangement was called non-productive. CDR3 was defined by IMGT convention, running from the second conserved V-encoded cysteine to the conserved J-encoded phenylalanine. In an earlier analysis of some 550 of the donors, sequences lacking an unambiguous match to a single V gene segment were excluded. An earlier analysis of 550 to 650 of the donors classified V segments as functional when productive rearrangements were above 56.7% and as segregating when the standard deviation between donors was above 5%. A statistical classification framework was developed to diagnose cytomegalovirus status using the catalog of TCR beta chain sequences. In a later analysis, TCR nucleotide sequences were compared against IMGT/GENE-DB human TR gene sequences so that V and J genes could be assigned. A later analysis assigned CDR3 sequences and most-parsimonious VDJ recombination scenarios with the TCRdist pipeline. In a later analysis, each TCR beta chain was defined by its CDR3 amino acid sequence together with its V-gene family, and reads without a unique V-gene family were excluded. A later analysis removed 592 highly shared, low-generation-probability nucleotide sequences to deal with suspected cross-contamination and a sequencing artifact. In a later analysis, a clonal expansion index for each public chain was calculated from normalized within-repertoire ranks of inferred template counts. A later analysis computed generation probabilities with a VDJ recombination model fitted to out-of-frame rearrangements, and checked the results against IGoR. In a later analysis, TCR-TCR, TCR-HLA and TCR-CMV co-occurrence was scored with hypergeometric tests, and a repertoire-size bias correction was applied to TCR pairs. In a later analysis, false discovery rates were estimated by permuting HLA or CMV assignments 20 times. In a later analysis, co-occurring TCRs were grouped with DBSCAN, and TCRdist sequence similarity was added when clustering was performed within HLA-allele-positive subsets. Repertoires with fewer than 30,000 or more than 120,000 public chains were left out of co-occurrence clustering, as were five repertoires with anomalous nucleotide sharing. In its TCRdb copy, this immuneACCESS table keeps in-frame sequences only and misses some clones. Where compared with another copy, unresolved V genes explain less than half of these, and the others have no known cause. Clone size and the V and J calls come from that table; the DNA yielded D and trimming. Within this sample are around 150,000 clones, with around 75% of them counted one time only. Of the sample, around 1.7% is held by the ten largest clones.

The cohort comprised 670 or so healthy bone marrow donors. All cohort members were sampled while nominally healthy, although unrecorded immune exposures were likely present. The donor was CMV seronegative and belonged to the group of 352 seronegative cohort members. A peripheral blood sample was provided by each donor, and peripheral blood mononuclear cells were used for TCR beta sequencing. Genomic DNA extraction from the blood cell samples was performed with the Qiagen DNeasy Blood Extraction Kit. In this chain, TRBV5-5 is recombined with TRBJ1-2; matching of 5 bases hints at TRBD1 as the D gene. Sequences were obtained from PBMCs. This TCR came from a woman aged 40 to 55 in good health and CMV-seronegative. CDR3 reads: CASKEQVAVELYGYTF. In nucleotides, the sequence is TGTGCCAGCAAAGAACAGGTGGCAGTGGAGCTGTATGGCTACACCTTC.